These 20 T cell receptor beta chains share one sample of origin, sequenced in a study of T cells in Graves' hyperthyroidism and ophthalmopathy. TCR beta CDR3 regions were amplified from RNA. Primed by the HTBI set, a first-round RT-PCR was run on the TCR CDR3. TCRdb redid the calling of the multiplex PCR reads with MiXCR, one entry per CDR3 protein. The sample consists of 350,000 to 400,000 distinct CDR3 sequences, about 18% of them appearing once. The sample was blood. These receptors were obtained from a woman between 18 and 29 years old with Graves' hyperthyroidism.

This clonotype appeared many times. The chain joins TRBV9 to TRBJ1-1, with 8 bases fitting TRBD1. This CDR3 is built from 15 residues. Germline V CDR1 and CDR2: SGDLS, YYNGEE. J lost 1 base, V lost 4 bases, and 6 bases had no gene match. The CDR3 reads CASSFQTGANTEAFF. The CDR3 DNA is TGTGCCAGCAGCTTCCAGACAGGGGCGAACACTGAAGCTTTCTTT.

This clonotype was observed at least ten times. CDR3 bases: TGTGCTAGTGGTTTGGTGCGGGAAGGGGGCTGGACGGTAGAGACCCAGTACTTC. This encodes CASGLVREGGWTVETQYF. J is TRBJ2-5 and V is TRBV12-5; D is perhaps TRBD1 (7 bases). V lost 0 bases and J 4 bases, leaving 21 bases between the germline ends. The CDR3 is 18 amino acids. Per germline, CDR1 LGHNT and CDR2 FRNRAP.

The sample holds many counts of this clonotype. V is TRBV30 and J is TRBJ1-1; the D gene is possibly TRBD1 (5 bases). With 2 bases removed from V and 1 base from J, the gap between germline ends came to 11 bases. From germline, CDR1 is GTSNPN and CDR2 SVGIG (reference sequence). The CDR3 has 14 amino acids. The CDR3 DNA sequence: TGTGCCTGGAGTTGGGACGGCCGGAACACTGAAGCTTTCTTT. This encodes CAWSWDGRNTEAFF.

At least ten counts were recorded for this clonotype. The chain links TRBV12-3 or TRBV12-4 to TRBJ2-7; 11 bases match TRBD2. Unmatched junction bases numbered 6, after V lost 6 bases and J lost 5 bases. The CDR3 contains 14 residues. The DNA of the CDR3 is TGTGCCAGCAGGCCTAGCGGGGGGTTCAACGAGCAGTACTTC. Its protein product is CASRPSGGFNEQYF.

This clonotype showed up many times. The chain is built from TRBV13 and TRBJ1-6; D call uncertain. This CDR3 contains 14 residues. CDR1 is PRHDT and CDR2 is FYEKMQ in the germline V gene (reference sequence). Trimming pared 5 bases from V and 7 bases from J, leaving 12 bases between. This chain's CDR3 is CASSPSGGNSPLHF. CDR3 nucleotides: TGTGCCAGCAGCCCCTCGGGTGGGAATTCACCCCTCCACTTT.

This clonotype was observed many times. The V and J genes are TRBV6-5 and TRBJ2-2; possible D gene TRBD2, 5 bases. The CDR3 extends over 14 amino acids. V was trimmed by 2 bases and J by 4 bases, leaving 8 bases between them. Looked up from germline, CDR1 is MNHEY and CDR2 is SVGAGI. In DNA form, the CDR3 reads TGTGCCAGCAGTTACAGGGCGGGCACCGGGGAGCTGTTTTTT. Amino acids: CASSYRAGTGELFF.

The table lists this clonotype with a few counts. Possible read error: a much larger clone is one base away. The chain links TRBV5-1 to TRBJ1-2; D possibly corresponds to TRBD1 (6 bases). The CDR3 length is 14 residues. Looked up from germline, CDR1 is SGHRS and CDR2 is YFSETQ. This CDR3 is CASSPVGGKDGFTF. In DNA, the CDR3 is TGCGCCAGCAGCCCCGTGGGGGGCAAGGATGGCTTCACCTTC.

This clonotype was detected a few times. The chain links TRBV20-1 to TRBJ1-5, with TRBD1 identical over 9 bases. The CDR3 totals 14 residues. V lost 6 bases and J lost 7; bases outside the gene matches: 10. Germline CDR1 DFQATT, CDR2 SNEGSKA (reference sequence). For the CDR3, the DNA is TGCAGTGCCCGGACCACAGGGGGCAGACAGCCCCAGCATTTT. It specifies CSARTTGGRQPQHF.

This clonotype appeared many times. The chain links TRBV10-3 to TRBJ2-3, with TRBD2 identical over 9 bases. The trim removed 6 bases at V and 3 bases at J, leaving 10 bases unmatched. Per germline, CDR1 ENHRY and CDR2 SYGVKD. The CDR3 extends over 16 amino acids. The CDR3: CAIRGRIAGETDTQYF. In DNA form, the CDR3 reads TGTGCCATCAGGGGCCGCATAGCGGGGGAAACAGATACGCAGTATTTT.

This clonotype was counted only a few times. The V and J genes are TRBV9 and TRBJ2-7; TRBD1 matches 9 bases. V was pared by 2 bases and J by 7 bases, with 7 bases of the junction left unmatched. The CDR3 loop spans 14 amino acids. The germline V gene has CDR1 SGDLS and CDR2 YYNGEE. CDR3 bases: TGTGCCAGCAGCGTGGGGGACAGGGTGCAAGAGCAGTACTTC. This gives the protein CASSVGDRVQEQYF.

The chain uses TRBV2 and TRBJ2-1; possible D gene TRBD1, 5 bases. CDR1 SNHLY and CDR2 FYNNEI come from the germline V gene. Trimming removed 4 bases at V and 5 bases at J, with 9 bases between. The CDR3 sequence is 13 residues long. The chain's CDR3 is CASSGDSHNEQFF. The CDR3 DNA reads TGTGCCAGCAGTGGAGACAGCCACAATGAGCAGTTCTTC.

This clonotype was seen many times. The chain uses TRBV3-1 and TRBJ1-5, with D perhaps matching TRBD1 (5 bases). V lost 7 bases to trimming and J lost 5 bases, with 18 bases between them. The CDR3 loop spans 15 amino acids. Germline CDR1 and CDR2: LGHDT and YNNKEL (reference sequence). Written as DNA, the CDR3 is TGTGCCAGCAAACCCGGGACCGGGCGCGATCAGCCCCAGCATTTT. Residues: CASKPGTGRDQPQHF.

This clonotype was recorded at least ten times. The chain employs TRBV28 and TRBJ1-1; 8 positions match TRBD1. Per the germline V gene, CDR1 is MDHEN and CDR2 is SYDVKM. The CDR3 sequence is 13 residues long. The trim removed 7 bases at V and 5 bases at J, leaving 6 bases unmatched. CDR3 DNA sequence: TGTGCCAGCAATCAACAGGGGGGGACTGAAGCTTTCTTT. Its translation: CASNQQGGTEAFF.

The table lists this clonotype with many counts. J is TRBJ2-5 and V is TRBV6-5; D gene uncertain. Germline lookup yields CDR1 MNHEY and CDR2 SVGAGI. This CDR3 has 13 residues. Trimming took 6 bases from V and 5 from J, leaving 13 bases between them. As DNA, the CDR3 is TGTGCCAGCAGCGACTCAAGGGCCGAGACCCAGTACTTC. Residues: CASSDSRAETQYF.

The V call is TRBV2, the J call TRBJ2-7; possible D gene TRBD1, 5 bases. This CDR3 is 14 amino acids long. Germline V gene lookup returns CDR1 SNHLY and CDR2 FYNNEI. With 6 bases removed from V and 0 bases from J, the gap between germline ends came to 12 bases. DNA for the CDR3: TGTGCCAGCAGACACGACAGCAGCTCCTACGAGCAGTACTTC. This gives the protein CASRHDSSSYEQYF.

J is TRBJ1-5 and V is TRBV6-1; a weak D match, TRBD1 (6 bases). Germline CDR1 is MNHNS and CDR2 is SASEGT. The V and J ends lost 7 bases and 7 bases respectively, with 23 bases between them. The CDR3 loop spans 16 amino acids. In nucleotides, the CDR3 is TGTGCCAGCACTCAAAGGCAACAGGGAGTAGGACAGCCCCAGCATTTT. As protein: CASTQRQQGVGQPQHF.

This clonotype was recorded at least ten times. The V gene is TRBV28, the J gene TRBJ1-2; D unresolved. The germline CDR1 and CDR2 sequences are MDHEN and SYDVKM. The CDR3 is 10 residues long. Trimming cost V 8 bases and J 8 bases, with 9 bases left between them. CDR3 sequence: CASSYRGYTF. CDR3 coding DNA: TGTGCCAGCTCCTATAGGGGCTACACCTTC.

J is TRBJ2-7 and V is TRBV6-1, with 10 bases fitting TRBD2. Germline loops: CDR1 MNHNS, CDR2 SASEGT. CDR3 length: 14 amino acids. Unmatched junction bases numbered 6, after V lost 8 bases and J lost 2 bases. The CDR3, as DNA: TGTGCCAGCGCGGCGAGCGGGAGGGCCTACGAGCAGTACTTC. It codes for CASAASGRAYEQYF.

This clonotype has ten or more counts. This rearrangement joins TRBV12-3 or TRBV12-4 to TRBJ1-1; D perhaps matches TRBD1 (5 bases). The CDR3 sequence is 15 residues long. V was pared by 6 bases and J by 0 bases, with 14 bases between. CDR3 region: CASRARDGMNTEAFF. The CDR3 nucleotides read TGTGCCAGCAGAGCCAGGGACGGCATGAACACTGAAGCTTTCTTT.

Regarding this clonotype: This may stem from a read error, because a much larger clone lies one nucleotide away. The chain joins TRBV6-1 to TRBJ2-5; 7 nucleotides align to TRBD2. The CDR3 loop spans 14 amino acids. Per germline, CDR1 MNHNS and CDR2 SASEGT. Here the CDR3 reads CVSSKRGGIETQYF. In nucleotides, the CDR3 is TGTGTCAGCTCAAAACGGGGAGGGATCGAGACCCAGTACTTC.